The 32 T cell receptor beta chains in this list originate from one sample, sequenced in a study of T cell changes during pregnancy in multiple sclerosis. Method: immunoSEQ multiplex PCR; TCRdb's copy keeps in-frame clones and lacks some. Here the sample spans tens of thousands of clones, 85% to 95% being singletons. The material was peripheral blood, obtained before pregnancy. These receptors originate from a female donor with multiple sclerosis, enrolled in a pregnancy study.

The chain combines TRBV11-3 with TRBJ2-2; D gene uncertain. V was shortened by 5 bases and J by 7 bases, with 14 bases between the two germline ends. Germline CDR1 and CDR2: SGHNT and YENEEA. This CDR3 has 14 residues. CDR3 bases: TGTGCCAGCAGCCTACGACGAGGAATCGGGGAGCTGTTTTTT. Its translation: CASSLRRGIGELFF.

The CDR3 DNA reads as TGTGCCAGCAGTGTACCGGGACAGGGGTCCTACGAGCAGTACTTC. This encodes CASSVPGQGSYEQYF. This chain joins TRBV28 and TRBJ2-7; 10 bases agree with TRBD1. CDR1 and CDR2 (germline): MDHEN, SYDVKM. CDR3 length: 15 amino acids. The V segment lost 5 bases and the J segment 1 base; nucleotides outside the gene matches: 5.

This sequence joins TRBV10-3 and TRBJ2-2, with 13 bases matching TRBD2. CDR1 ENHRY and CDR2 SYGVKD come from the germline V gene. J gave up 5 bases and V 10 bases, and 10 bases lay outside the gene matches. CDR3 length: 16 amino acids. The CDR3 reads CATRPTSGRDTGELFF. The CDR3 region has the DNA TGTGCCACTCGGCCAACTAGCGGGAGGGATACCGGGGAGCTGTTTTTT.

Here the CDR3 DNA reads TGCGCCAGCAGCCAAGCACAGGGGGACGATCAGCCCCAGCATTTT. Its protein product is CASSQAQGDDQPQHF. This chain connects TRBV4-1 to TRBJ1-5; 8 nucleotides agree with TRBD1. Germline-derived CDR1 and CDR2 are MGHRA and YSYEKL. With 1 base clipped from V and 5 bases from J, the junction kept 4 bases outside the gene matches. The CDR3 spans 15 residues.

The chain joins TRBV28 to TRBJ2-1; the match to TRBD2 covers 12 bases. CDR3 length: 17 amino acids. Trimming at V came to 3 bases and at J to 7 bases, leaving 10 bases not matched to a gene. Germline V gives CDR1 MDHEN, CDR2 SYDVKM. For the CDR3, the DNA is TGTGCCAGCAGTTTCCTCGGACTAGCGGGATCGGGGAATGAGCAGTTCTTC. Protein: CASSFLGLAGSGNEQFF.

This chain's CDR3 is CASRNYWGGADTQYF. CDR3 DNA sequence: TGTGCCAGCAGAAACTACTGGGGGGGGGCAGATACGCAGTATTTT. This chain connects TRBV27 to TRBJ2-3; 7 bases are a match to TRBD2. Germline V gives CDR1 MNHEY, CDR2 SMNVEV (reference sequence). The V segment lost 6 bases and the J segment 4 bases; nucleotides outside the gene matches: 10. The CDR3 is made up of 15 amino acids.

J is TRBJ1-1 and V is TRBV5-1, with TRBD1 as a possible D gene (5 bases). This CDR3 is 15 amino acids long. Germline CDR1 is SGHRS and CDR2 is YFSETQ. The V gene lost 4 bases and the J gene lost 3 bases, with 16 bases spanning the gap. The CDR3 reads CASSAYYGGDTEAFF. CDR3 nucleotide sequence: TGCGCCAGCAGCGCCTACTACGGGGGGGACACTGAAGCTTTCTTT.

The chain uses TRBV19 and TRBJ1-3; 12 bases map to TRBD1. After removal of 0 bases from V and 1 base from J, the junction contained 7 bases not matched to a gene. The CDR3 is made up of 19 amino acids. CDR1 LNHDA and CDR2 SQIVND come from the germline V gene (reference sequence). As DNA, the CDR3 is TGTGCCAGTAGTATAGATCTGGGGGGACAGGGGGCTTCTGGAAACACCATATATTTT. Protein sequence: CASSIDLGGQGASGNTIYF.

This chain uses TRBV27 with TRBJ2-3, with 8 bases matching TRBD1. Germline V CDR1 and CDR2: MNHEY, SMNVEV (reference sequence). J was trimmed by 1 base and V by 6 bases; bases with no gene match: 6. The CDR3 contains 15 residues. The CDR3 DNA reads as TGTGCCAGCAGCCCTCTGACAGGGGGCACAGATACGCAGTATTTT. Its protein is CASSPLTGGTDTQYF.

The V call is TRBV5-1, the J call TRBJ2-5; 7 bases line up with TRBD1. Per germline, CDR1 SGHRS and CDR2 YFSETQ. The CDR3 loop spans 15 amino acids. Unmatched junction bases numbered 8, after V lost 6 bases and J lost 0 bases. This CDR3 reads CASNKWDRDQETQYF. CDR3 coding DNA: TGCGCCAGCAATAAGTGGGACAGAGACCAAGAGACCCAGTACTTC.

The rearrangement links TRBV7-8 to TRBJ2-6; 8 nucleotides line up with TRBD1. This CDR3 has 16 amino acids. V lost 2 bases, J lost 10 bases, and 10 bases stayed unmatched. The germline CDR1 and CDR2 sequences are SGHVS and FQNEAQ. The CDR3 spells CASSLTTGTGSNVLTF. CDR3 in DNA: TGTGCCAGCAGCTTAACAACCGGGACAGGCTCAAACGTCCTGACTTTC.

This clone was observed a single time. V and J are TRBV27 and TRBJ2-4; weak D call: TRBD1 (6 bases). With 6 bases removed from V and 0 bases from J, the gap between germline ends came to 15 bases. CDR3 size: 16 residues. In germline, CDR1 is MNHEY, CDR2 SMNVEV (reference sequence). CDR3 nucleotide sequence: TGTGCCAGCAGCTCAAGGGGGACCCTAGCCAAAAACATTCAGTACTTC. Translation gives CASSSRGTLAKNIQYF.

This clone appeared a few times. The chain couples TRBV6-4 to TRBJ2-2, with D maybe TRBD2 (5 bases). The length of the CDR3 is 14 residues. From germline, CDR1 is MRHNA and CDR2 SNTAGT. V lost 2 bases, J lost 3 bases, and 7 bases lay in between. In nucleotides, the CDR3 is TGTGCCAGCAGTGACGGGCGGGACACCGGGGAGCTGTTTTTT. It codes for CASSDGRDTGELFF.

The V and J genes are TRBV6-5 and TRBJ2-7; 8 bases line up with TRBD1. The V gene end was trimmed by 5 bases and the J gene end by 3 bases; junction bases not matched to a gene: 3. The germline V gene has CDR1 MNHEY and CDR2 SVGAGI. The CDR3 sequence is 13 residues long. The CDR3 spells CASSRDRNYEQYF. CDR3 bases: TGTGCCAGCAGTAGGGACAGGAACTACGAGCAGTACTTC.

The CDR3 here is CASSLSSQETQYF. The DNA of the CDR3 is TGTGCCAGCAGCTTAAGTAGCCAAGAGACCCAGTACTTC. V is TRBV7-3 and J is TRBJ2-5; D is ambiguous. Trimming took 1 base from V and 1 from J, leaving 4 bases between them. Germline assignment: CDR1 SGHTA and CDR2 FQGTGA. This CDR3 has 13 residues.

The J gene is TRBJ2-3, the V gene TRBV7-2; the match to TRBD2 covers 15 bases. The germline V gene encodes CDR1 SGHTA and CDR2 FQGNSA. V lost 5 bases and J lost 4; bases outside the gene matches: 1. This CDR3 contains 15 residues. CDR3 amino acids: CASSGTSGRSDTQYF. CDR3 DNA sequence: TGTGCCAGCAGCGGGACTAGCGGGAGGTCAGATACGCAGTATTTT.

This chain uses TRBV27 with TRBJ2-7; 8 nucleotides align to TRBD1. The length of the CDR3 is 13 residues. Trimming removed 6 bases from V and 5 bases from J; junction bases left unmatched: 6. The V gene's germline CDR1 is MNHEY and CDR2 SMNVEV (reference sequence). This CDR3 is CASRGQGRHEQYF. In DNA, the CDR3 is TGTGCCAGCAGAGGACAGGGCCGCCACGAGCAGTACTTC.

J is TRBJ1-3 and V is TRBV7-6; 7 bases fit TRBD1. The CDR3 consists of 16 residues. The germline gives CDR1 SGHVS, CDR2 FNYEAQ. Trimming cost V 5 bases and J 2 bases; bases outside gene matches: 9. Here the CDR3 DNA reads TGTGCCAGCAGCGTTGCCAGGGGGTTGGCTGGAAACACCATATATTTT. It translates to CASSVARGLAGNTIYF.

This chain links TRBV5-8 with TRBJ1-1, with 8 positions matching TRBD1. J gave up 6 bases and V 1 base, and 5 bases lay outside the gene matches. The germline gives CDR1 SGHTS, CDR2 YDEGEE. This CDR3 contains 14 residues. The CDR3: CASSLMQGASEAFF. DNA of the CDR3: TGTGCCAGCAGCTTGATGCAGGGGGCCTCTGAAGCTTTCTTT.

This clone was recorded only once. The chain couples TRBV4-3 to TRBJ1-2; TRBD1 agrees at 10 bases. The germline V gene has CDR1 LGHNA and CDR2 YSLEER. Trimming took 0 bases from V and 5 from J; bases not matched to a gene: 6. This CDR3 spans 16 amino acids. DNA for the CDR3: TGCGCCAGCAGCCAAGATCTCGGGGACAGGGGATATGGCTACACCTTC. It is translated as CASSQDLGDRGYGYTF.

This clone was detected only a few times. V and J are TRBV18 and TRBJ1-5, with 7 bases matching TRBD1. V lost 6 bases and J lost 3; bases outside the gene matches: 8. The CDR3 consists of 15 residues. The germline V gene has CDR1 KGHSH and CDR2 LQKENI. CDR3 in DNA: TGTGCCAGCTCGCAATTGGGACAGACCAATCAGCCCCAGCATTTT. Amino acids: CASSQLGQTNQPQHF.

The genes are TRBV5-6 and TRBJ2-5, with a weak D call TRBD2 (5 bases). V was trimmed by 1 base and J by 12 bases, leaving 16 bases between them. The germline V gene encodes CDR1 SGHDT and CDR2 YYEEEE. The CDR3 is 13 residues long. For the CDR3, the DNA is TGTGCCAGCAGCTTGCGGCCTAACCCGGAGGAGTACTTC. Protein: CASSLRPNPEEYF.

This clone qualifies as medium-sized (0.01 to 0.1%). This chain uses TRBV11-2 with TRBJ1-1; a possible D gene is TRBD1 (6 bases). The CDR3 has 15 residues. Trimming cost V 5 bases and J 3 bases, with 16 bases left between them. Germline CDR1 reads SGHAT; CDR2 reads FQNNGV. This chain's CDR3 is CASSDRDKEDTEAFF. Written as DNA, the CDR3 is TGTGCCAGCAGCGACCGGGACAAGGAGGACACTGAAGCTTTCTTT.

This chain connects TRBV7-5 to TRBJ1-4; the D call of TRBD1 is as the table states it, not checked on the DNA. TRBV7-5 represents a pseudogene. This CDR3 is built from 18 residues. The CDR3 loop reads CARSLNIHGAGANEKLFF. The CDR3 coding sequence is TGTGCCAGAAGCTTAAATATTCATGGTGCAGGGGCTAATGAAAAACTGTTTTTT.

The chain couples TRBV15 to TRBJ2-5, with 7 bases fitting TRBD2. CDR3 length: 15 residues. Germline values: CDR1 LNHNV, CDR2 YYDKDF (reference sequence). V lost 0 bases, J lost 6 bases, and 7 bases stayed unmatched. CDR3 region: CATSRDRGGSKTQYF. CDR3 nucleotides: TGTGCCACCAGCAGAGATCGAGGCGGGAGTAAGACCCAGTACTTC.

The chain links TRBV7-2 to TRBJ1-2; 8 nucleotides agree with TRBD1. In germline, CDR1 is SGHTA, CDR2 FQGNSA. The CDR3 spans 18 residues. Losses at the gene ends were 4 bases for V and 4 bases for J; bases not matched to a gene: 17. CDR3 DNA: TGTGCCAGCAGCTCCCTAGGAGGTACAGGGGGAAAGGGCTATGGCTACACCTTC. It encodes CASSSLGGTGGKGYGYTF.

The chain combines TRBV30 with TRBJ1-1, with D unclear. Germline V gene data show CDR1 as GTSNPN and CDR2 as SVGIG (reference sequence). The CDR3 is made up of 13 amino acids. V gave up 1 base and J gave up 5 bases, with 11 bases separating them. DNA for the CDR3: TGTGCCTGGAGTGAGGCAGGTCGTACTGAAGCTTTCTTT. Protein product: CAWSEAGRTEAFF.

The rearrangement joins TRBV2 to TRBJ2-1; possibly TRBD2 for D (5 bases). The CDR3 consists of 18 residues. V lost 3 bases to trimming and J lost 0 bases, with 18 bases between them. Per germline, CDR1 SNHLY and CDR2 FYNNEI. CDR3 nucleotide sequence: TGTGCCAGCAGTGAGAGGATGGAGGCACCTAGCTCCTACAATGAGCAGTTCTTC. It is translated as CASSERMEAPSSYNEQFF. Variable domain in full (rest from reference TRBV2 and TRBJ2-1): EPEVTQTPSHQVTQMGQEVILRCVPISNHLYFYWYRQILGQKVEFLVSFYNNEISEKSEIFDDQFSVERPDGSNFTLKIRSTKLEDSAMYFCASSERMEAPSSYNEQFFGPGTRLTVL.

The chain carries TRBV5-1 and TRBJ2-1; TRBD2 matches at 10 bases. Losses at the gene ends were 5 bases for V and 6 bases for J; bases not matched to a gene: 5. Germline V CDR1 and CDR2: SGHRS, YFSETQ. This CDR3 comprises 14 residues. CDR3 bases: TGCGCCAGCAGAGCGGGAGGGCTAGGCAATGAGCAGTTCTTC. Translation gives CASRAGGLGNEQFF.

The rearrangement joins TRBV7-9 to TRBJ1-1; unclear D gene. V lost 0 bases and J 1 base, leaving 6 bases between the germline ends. CDR3 length: 14 residues. Germline values: CDR1 SEHNR, CDR2 FQNEAQ (reference sequence). DNA for the CDR3: TGTGCCAGCAGCTTAGCGGTGAGGAACACTGAAGCTTTCTTT. It specifies CASSLAVRNTEAFF.

DNA for the CDR3: TGTGCCAGCAGCTTATCAACAGGACCCTATGGCTACACCTTC. Translating gives CASSLSTGPYGYTF. The chain is built from TRBV7-2 and TRBJ1-2, with TRBD1 as a possible D gene (5 bases). Germline CDR1 is SGHTA and CDR2 is FQGNSA. The CDR3 is made up of 14 amino acids. The V and J ends lost 2 bases and 4 bases respectively, with 11 bases between them. Filled out from reference TRBV7-2 and TRBJ1-2, the complete variable domain reads GAGVSQSPSNKVTEKGKDVELRCDPISGHTALYWYRQSLGQGLEFLIYFQGNSAPDKSGLPSDRFSAERTGGSVSTLTIQRTQQEDSAVYLCASSLSTGPYGYTFGSGTRLTVV.

The chain links TRBV18 to TRBJ2-1; TRBD2 agrees at 12 bases. With V trimmed by 3 bases and J by 7 bases, 7 bases remained unmatched. Germline loops: CDR1 KGHSH, CDR2 LQKENI. CDR3 length: 16 residues. The CDR3 nucleotides read TGTGCCAGCTCACCTCCCGGGACTAGCGGGTTAAATGAGCAGTTCTTC. Amino acid sequence: CASSPPGTSGLNEQFF.